This T cell receptor (beta chain) is drawn from a study of T cells after yellow fever vaccination (dated by TCRdb to between 2018 and 2020). Study-level background: The SMART-Seq v4 Ultra Low Input RNA kit was used to prepare libraries from fractions with low cell numbers. To follow T-cell clones before and after both primary and booster YFV17D yellow fever vaccination, bulk TCR alpha and beta repertoires underwent longitudinal sequencing. Two healthy male donors, one aged 18 to 30 and one aged 30 to 40 years, made up the cohort. Blood was drawn at multiple timepoints before and after primary and secondary immunization, with bulk PBMC replicates and cell subsets isolated.

What this sample's treatment or condition label stands for: live attenuated yellow fever vaccine strain. A standard Ficoll-Paque protocol was used to isolate PBMCs from peripheral blood. Dynabeads CD4 and CD8 positive selection kits were used to isolate the CD4 and CD8 T-cell fractions. TriZol was used to extract RNA from bulk PBMCs, CD4 and CD8 fractions, and dextramer-positive and dextramer-negative fractions. The sequencing machine was an Illumina NovaSeq 6000. TCR cDNA was made using 5'RACE template switching, a step that added a universal primer site and unique molecular identifiers. Priming for cDNA synthesis came from both the TCR alpha and TCR beta constant segments. Library amplification involved two PCR steps, and the second step added sample barcodes and sequencing adapters. Sequencing of libraries was performed on Illumina HiSeq 2500 (2x100 bp) or NovaSeq (2x150 bp). Concerning the study's data processing: MIGEC handled demultiplexing of reads and collapsing into UMI consensus sequences, while MiXCR performed V(D)J alignment. Using edgeR on replicate PBMC samples, clonotypes were called vaccine-responding if FDR was below 0.01 and the log2 fold change was above 5 up to day 15. CD4 or CD8 identity was assigned to each bulk clonotype according to whether the clonotype was present at higher abundance in the sequenced CD4 repertoire or the sequenced CD8 repertoire. TCRdb ran its own pipeline on the public reads, namely fastp trimming at Q25 and MiXCR clone calling, and kept in-frame beta chains. Records with the same CDR3 protein are collapsed into one entry carrying the most frequent genes and DNA. TCRdb's processing, not the authors', yielded these V and J calls. Present in this sample are approximately 250,000 distinct CDR3 sequences, roughly 5.6% of which were seen just once. The ten largest account for roughly 3% of the sample.

This clonotype was observed at least ten times. Its antigen target is currently unknown. The record has no base qualities; no much larger clone is one base away. General study outcomes and caveats: Because abundant contaminating clonotypes from the bulk population could be contained in FACS-sorted repertoires, computational filtering was required. Most clones expanded after primary vaccination were re-detected after the booster (around 96% of CD4 and around nine tenths of CD8), suggesting broad memory maintenance. Compared with the primary T-cell response, the secondary T-cell response was faster but weaker, reaching its peak on day 5 rather than on day 15. A small fraction of clonotypes showed up in both the CD4 and CD8 compartments, probably as a result of convergent recombination. Because the study included only a couple of donors, the extent to which the findings can be generalized is limited.

A distance of 9 bases separates the germline ends of V and J, which lose 5 bases and 0 bases respectively. The germline V gene encodes CDR1 SGHKS and CDR2 YYEKEE (reference sequence). The CDR3 starts with the cysteine, ends with the phenylalanine, and has 14 residues. This entry keeps only the CDR3 DNA: 42 bases, framed from base 1. The chain is made from TRBV5-5 and TRBJ2-1, and the D gene may be TRBD1, 7 bases matching. The source is a man between 18 and 29 years old who received the YFV17D yellow fever vaccine. The source was CD4+ T cells sorted from PBMCs, collected on the day of the yellow fever booster vaccination. CDR3 reads: CASSQGGSYNEQFF. The nucleotide sequence reads as follows: TGTGCCAGCAGTCAGGGGGGCTCCTACAATGAGCAGTTCTTC.